These 30 T cell receptor beta chains share one sample of origin, sequenced in a study of T cell responses to AZD1222 COVID-19 vaccine. The repertoire was sequenced with immunoSEQ multiplex PCR; TCRdb's copy has only in-frame clones and lacks some. The sample has 100,000 or so clones, 80% to 95% seen once; the top ten hold roughly 3.1%. The input for sequencing was peripheral blood, taken 28 days after the second AZD1222 dose. These receptors all come from an adult who received the AZD1222 COVID-19 vaccine.

The gene calls are TRBV11-2 and TRBJ1-1, with TRBD1 matching over 8 bases. CDR1 is SGHAT, CDR2 FQNNGV, per germline. Losses at the gene ends were 5 bases for V and 4 bases for J; bases not matched to a gene: 12. The CDR3 is made up of 16 amino acids. The CDR3 here is CASSPRTGSGSTEAFF. The DNA of the CDR3 is TGTGCCAGCAGCCCCAGGACAGGGTCGGGAAGCACTGAAGCTTTCTTT.

In its sample, this clone was seen a few times. This chain links TRBV5-6 with TRBJ1-2; a weak D match, TRBD1 (5 bases). V was pared by 1 base and J by 8 bases, with 12 bases between. The CDR3 has 13 amino acids. Germline loops: CDR1 SGHDT, CDR2 YYEEEE. CDR3 bases: TGTGCCAGCAGCTTGTTCAGGGTAGGAGGCTACACCTTC. Translation: CASSLFRVGGYTF.

This clone is a singleton in its sample. V usage is TRBV2 and J usage is TRBJ1-6, with D possibly TRBD1 on 5 matching bases. V lost 6 bases to trimming and J lost 7 bases, with 16 bases between them. Germline-derived CDR1 and CDR2 are SNHLY and FYNNEI. The CDR3 length is 15 residues. The CDR3 region has the DNA TGTGCCAGCAGGGGGGTGACAGACTTAAATTCACCCCTCCACTTT. This sequence encodes CASRGVTDLNSPLHF. Looking up the rest from reference TRBV2 and TRBJ1-6 gives the full variable domain: EPEVTQTPSHQVTQMGQEVILRCVPISNHLYFYWYRQILGQKVEFLVSFYNNEISEKSEIFDDQFSVERPDGSNFTLKIRSTKLEDSAMYFCASRGVTDLNSPLHFGNGTRLTVT.

CDR3 sequence: CASSIGGQDNIQYF. The CDR3 region has the DNA TGTGCCAGTAGTATAGGTGGACAGGACAACATTCAGTACTTC. The chain couples TRBV19 to TRBJ2-4; 7 bases fit TRBD1. Trimming at V came to 1 base and at J to 7 bases, leaving 4 bases not matched to a gene. Germline V lookup: CDR1 LNHDA, CDR2 SQIVND (reference sequence). CDR3 length: 14 residues.

The V gene is TRBV9, the J gene TRBJ1-3; tentative D call: TRBD1 (6 bases). Germline V gene data show CDR1 as SGDLS and CDR2 as YYNGEE. Trimming pared 4 bases from V and 3 bases from J, leaving 14 bases between. The CDR3 is made up of 15 amino acids. CDR3: CASSTLEGVGNTIYF. CDR3 DNA sequence: TGTGCCAGCAGCACCCTGGAGGGGGTTGGAAACACCATATATTTT.

The chain uses TRBV7-9 and TRBJ1-1, with D perhaps TRBD1 (5 bases). The V gene's germline CDR1 is SEHNR and CDR2 FQNEAQ (reference sequence). The CDR3 extends over 15 amino acids. V was shortened by 2 bases and J by 4 bases, with 14 bases between the two germline ends. The CDR3 loop reads CASSLQGEGFTEAFF. CDR3 in DNA: TGTGCCAGCAGCTTACAAGGGGAAGGGTTCACTGAAGCTTTCTTT. Full variable domain (rest looked up from reference TRBV7-9 and TRBJ1-1): DTGVSQNPRHKITKRGQNVTFRCDPISEHNRLYWYRQTLGQGPEFLTYFQNEAQLEKSRLLSDRFSAERPKGSFSTLEIQRTEQGDSAMYLCASSLQGEGFTEAFFGQGTRLTVV.

The chain employs TRBV19 and TRBJ1-1, with TRBD1 identical over 9 bases. Germline lookup yields CDR1 LNHDA and CDR2 SQIVND (reference sequence). The junction had 10 bases not matched to a gene; V was cut back by 3 bases and J by 5 bases. CDR3 length: 16 amino acids. The CDR3, as DNA: TGTGCCAGTAGTATTCAACTGGGACAGGGAAAGACTGAAGCTTTCTTT. Translated: CASSIQLGQGKTEAFF.

The chain employs TRBV20-1 and TRBJ2-7; unclear D gene. V was shortened by 3 bases and J by 3 bases, with 15 bases between the two germline ends. This CDR3 has 14 amino acids. The germline CDR1 and CDR2 sequences are DFQATT and SNEGSKA (reference sequence). The CDR3 region has the DNA TGCAGTGCTAGTTATCCACTGTCAAGCTACGAGCAGTACTTC. Translated, it gives CSASYPLSSYEQYF.

The chain recombines TRBV27 with TRBJ2-3; D tentatively reads TRBD1 or TRBD2 (5 bases each). Germline CDR1 MNHEY, CDR2 SMNVEV (reference sequence). The V end lost 1 base, the J end lost 0 bases, and 11 bases lay between the germline ends. The CDR3 contains 16 residues. The CDR3 region is CASSLWGITSTDTQYF. The CDR3 region has the DNA TGTGCCAGCAGTTTATGGGGGATCACTAGCACAGATACGCAGTATTTT.

V and J are TRBV30 and TRBJ1-1, with 9 bases matching TRBD1. Trimming cost V 1 base and J 4 bases; bases outside gene matches: 7. This CDR3 is built from 15 residues. Germline CDR1 GTSNPN, CDR2 SVGIG (reference sequence). The CDR3 coding sequence is TGTGCCTGGAGTGGGCTATTGACAGGGGGCACTGAAGCTTTCTTT. Translated: CAWSGLLTGGTEAFF.

The chain uses TRBV5-1 and TRBJ2-5; 12 bases map to TRBD2. Germline V lookup: CDR1 SGHRS, CDR2 YFSETQ. The CDR3 contains 16 residues. The V gene end was trimmed by 4 bases and the J gene end by 1 base; junction bases not matched to a gene: 5. The CDR3 DNA is TGCGCCAGCAGCGCCCTAGCGGGGGGGCCCCAAGAGACCCAGTACTTC. Its translation is CASSALAGGPQETQYF.

This rearrangement joins TRBV2 to TRBJ1-2; TRBD1 matches at 11 bases. Trimming at V came to 4 bases and at J to 7 bases, leaving 5 bases not matched to a gene. The germline V gene encodes CDR1 SNHLY and CDR2 FYNNEI. The CDR3 contains 14 residues. The CDR3 here is CASSAGGTGGGYTF. For the CDR3, the DNA is TGTGCCAGCAGTGCGGGTGGGACAGGGGGTGGCTACACCTTC. The full variable domain, its missing parts supplied by reference TRBV2 and TRBJ1-2, is EPEVTQTPSHQVTQMGQEVILRCVPISNHLYFYWYRQILGQKVEFLVSFYNNEISEKSEIFDDQFSVERPDGSNFTLKIRSTKLEDSAMYFCASSAGGTGGGYTFGSGTRLTVV.

J is TRBJ1-6 and V is TRBV4-2, with 9 nucleotides matching TRBD1. The CDR3 runs to 15 residues. Germline CDR1 is LGHNA and CDR2 is YNFKEQ. Trimming took 4 bases from V and 7 from J; bases not matched to a gene: 5. As DNA, the CDR3 is TGTGCCAGCAGCCTAGATACAGGGGGCAATTCACCCCTCCACTTT. It codes for CASSLDTGGNSPLHF.

The chain links TRBV4-3 to TRBJ1-2; 7 bases are shared with TRBD1. CDR1 is LGHNA, CDR2 YSLEER, per germline. There are 17 residues in the CDR3. With V trimmed by 0 bases and J by 4 bases, 11 bases remained unmatched. The CDR3 loop reads CASSQDRAGQKTYGYTF. The CDR3 DNA follows: TGCGCCAGCAGCCAAGATAGGGCGGGACAGAAAACCTATGGCTACACCTTC.

The rearrangement uses TRBV14 and TRBJ1-1, with a tentative D call TRBD1 (5 bases). Per germline, CDR1 SGHDN and CDR2 FVKESK. Between the trimmed V and J ends, which lost 4 bases and 7 bases, there was a span of 13 bases. CDR3 length: 13 residues. CDR3 nucleotides: TGTGCCAGCAGCCCCCGCGGGGGAGGTGAAGCTTTCTTT. It specifies CASSPRGGGEAFF.

The chain carries TRBV7-9 and TRBJ1-1; D unresolved. Germline-derived CDR1 and CDR2 are SEHNR and FQNEAQ (reference sequence). The CDR3 is 13 amino acids. V was pared by 0 bases and J by 4 bases, with 6 bases between. CDR3 coding DNA: TGTGCCAGCAGCTTAGCAGCTAGCACTGAAGCTTTCTTT. It specifies CASSLAASTEAFF.

J is TRBJ1-2 and V is TRBV11-2; maybe TRBD1 (6 bases). CDR1 is SGHAT and CDR2 is FQNNGV in the germline V gene. There are 15 residues in the CDR3. Trimming took 5 bases from V and 2 from J, leaving 15 bases between them. The CDR3 nucleotides read TGTGCCAGCAGCGATCGAAGGACAGCAAACTATGGCTACACCTTC. Translated: CASSDRRTANYGYTF.

The rearrangement links TRBV6-5 to TRBJ1-5; the match to TRBD1 covers 10 bases. CDR3 length: 14 amino acids. Germline CDR1 reads MNHEY; CDR2 reads SVGAGI. Trimming took 6 bases from V and 7 from J; bases not matched to a gene: 6. CDR3 sequence: CASSPDRGQQPQHF. The CDR3 DNA sequence: TGTGCCAGCAGCCCCGACAGGGGGCAACAGCCCCAGCATTTT.

This rearrangement joins TRBV28 to TRBJ2-2; no clear D gene. The CDR3 is made up of 16 amino acids. Between the trimmed V and J ends, which lost 7 bases and 4 bases, there was a span of 19 bases. The germline gives CDR1 MDHEN, CDR2 SYDVKM. The CDR3 sequence is CASTSPDRSSTGELFF. The CDR3 DNA reads as TGTGCCAGCACCTCCCCGGACCGCTCCTCCACCGGGGAGCTGTTTTTT.

This clone showed up just once. This chain joins TRBV10-3 and TRBJ2-7; the match to TRBD1 covers 9 bases. The CDR3 is 15 residues long. The germline CDR1 and CDR2 sequences are ENHRY and SYGVKD. With 4 bases clipped from V and 9 bases from J, the junction kept 13 bases outside the gene matches. Here the CDR3 reads CAISGGQGGDQGQYF. CDR3 bases: TGTGCCATCAGTGGGGGACAGGGAGGAGATCAGGGGCAGTACTTC.

The chain links TRBV6-5 to TRBJ2-7, with a weak D call TRBD1 (5 bases). The CDR3 consists of 13 residues. Per the germline V gene, CDR1 is MNHEY and CDR2 is SVGAGI. V was shortened by 2 bases and J by 7 bases, with 12 bases between the two germline ends. Here the CDR3 reads CASSYVGVGEQYF. CDR3 nucleotide sequence: TGTGCCAGCAGTTACGTAGGGGTGGGGGAGCAGTACTTC.

The chain combines TRBV6-6 with TRBJ1-6, with 8 bases identical to TRBD1. CDR1 is MNHNY and CDR2 is SVGAGI in the germline V gene (reference sequence). The J segment lost 8 bases and the V segment lost 2 bases, leaving 5 bases of the junction unmatched. The CDR3 is 15 residues long. The CDR3 loop is CASSYPGTGDSPLHF. The DNA for the CDR3 is TGTGCCAGCAGTTACCCTGGGACAGGCGATTCACCCCTCCACTTT.

The rearrangement joins TRBV28 to TRBJ1-2, with D hard to call. From germline, CDR1 is MDHEN and CDR2 SYDVKM. The CDR3 totals 11 residues. Trimming took off 6 bases at V and 3 bases at J, with 5 bases between the two ends. This CDR3 reads CASRGYYGYTF. CDR3 DNA: TGTGCCAGCAGGGGTTACTATGGCTACACCTTC.

The chain employs TRBV21-1 and TRBJ2-7; the tabulated D call, TRBD1, remains unverified against the DNA. TRBV21-1 is shown as a pseudogene. The CDR3 extends over 15 amino acids. This CDR3 is CASSPRDSATYEQYF. In nucleotides, the CDR3 is TGTGCCAGCAGCCCCCGGGACAGCGCTACCTACGAGCAGTACTTC.

This clone was seen just once. The chain carries TRBV6-1 and TRBJ1-5; D is possibly TRBD1 (6 bases). The V gene's germline CDR1 is MNHNS and CDR2 SASEGT. Trimming took off 3 bases at V and 7 bases at J, with 10 bases between the two ends. This CDR3 contains 13 residues. DNA for the CDR3: TGTGCCAGCAGTGACCAAAGGGGGCAGCCCCAGCATTTT. It translates to CASSDQRGQPQHF.

V and J are TRBV15 and TRBJ1-1; maybe TRBD1 (5 bases). The germline CDR1 and CDR2 sequences are LNHNV and YYDKDF (reference sequence). Trimming took 4 bases from V and 1 from J, leaving 7 bases between them. The CDR3 contains 13 residues. The CDR3 DNA reads TGTGCCACCAGCATTACAGGGAACACTGAAGCTTTCTTT. Encoded protein: CATSITGNTEAFF. The full variable domain, its missing parts supplied by reference TRBV15 and TRBJ1-1, is DAMVIQNPRYQVTQFGKPVTLSCSQTLNHNVMYWYQQKSSQAPKLLFHYYDKDFNNEADTPDNFQSRRPNTSFCFLDIRSPGLGDTAMYLCATSITGNTEAFFGQGTRLTVV.

V and J are TRBV29-1 and TRBJ1-4; 8 bases agree with TRBD1. CDR3 length: 16 amino acids. Germline V gene data show CDR1 as SQVTM and CDR2 as ANQGSEA. V shed 7 bases, J shed 3 bases, and the junction held 13 bases outside the gene matches. CDR3 nucleotide sequence: TGCAGCGCCGAGGGGTCAGGGGGCATTTCTAATGAAAAACTGTTTTTT. This sequence encodes CSAEGSGGISNEKLFF.

This rearrangement joins TRBV19 to TRBJ1-2, with D possibly matching TRBD1 (5 bases). In germline, CDR1 is LNHDA, CDR2 SQIVND (reference sequence). Trimming took off 2 bases at V and 3 bases at J, with 7 bases between the two ends. The CDR3 runs to 13 residues. The CDR3, as DNA: TGTGCCAGTAGTATAAGACAGTACTATGGCTACACCTTC. It yields the protein CASSIRQYYGYTF.

The V call is TRBV28, the J call TRBJ2-1; 7 bases match TRBD2. The CDR3 totals 13 residues. The V segment lost 3 bases and the J segment 9 bases; nucleotides outside the gene matches: 5. Germline values: CDR1 MDHEN, CDR2 SYDVKM. The CDR3 here is CASSLGRGLEQFF. As DNA, the CDR3 is TGTGCCAGCAGTTTGGGGAGGGGCCTTGAGCAGTTCTTC.

The chain has TRBV6-2 or TRBV6-3 and TRBJ2-7; 13 nucleotides line up with TRBD2. Germline trimming cut 2 bases from V and 3 bases from J; bases unmatched to any gene: 1. The CDR3 runs to 15 residues. Germline CDR1 and CDR2: MNHEY and SVGEGT. CDR3 sequence: CASSYGTSGVYEQYF. CDR3 coding DNA: TGTGCCAGCAGTTACGGGACTAGCGGGGTCTACGAGCAGTACTTC.